The entry below gives a single T cell receptor beta chain sequence along with its context. The data stem from a study of control samples from healthy donors and cancer patients. Data came from immunoSEQ multiplex PCR; TCRdb stores just in-frame clones and leaves some out. The sample records 150,000 to 200,000 clones, 85% to 95% being singletons. The TCR was taken from a young man in good health. The sequenced sample was blood.

As DNA, the CDR3 is TGTGCCAGCAGCCCCGGGGGAAATCAGCCCCAGCATTTT. This encodes CASSPGGNQPQHF. This chain links TRBV4-2 with TRBJ1-5, with a weak D call TRBD1 (5 bases). This CDR3 region has 13 residues. Trimming removed 4 bases from V and 4 bases from J, with 8 bases in between. Germline-derived CDR1 and CDR2 are LGHNA and YNFKEQ.